In this sample, the clone carrying this TCR beta chain turned up many times. Its antigen is as yet unknown. The sequenced template was RNA, covering the TCR beta CDR3 region. A first-round RT-PCR used HTBI primers, followed by a second-round multiplex PCR. Each CDR3 protein is one row after TCRdb ran MiXCR on the multiplex PCR reads. The table has over a million distinct CDR3 sequences, about two fifths seen once. New diagnoses, under 2 months' duration, and ages 18 to 65 characterized the hyperthyroidism patients. This sample was taken from a study of Graves' ophthalmopathy and Graves' hyperthyroidism. General study points: A classifier, a 13-signature model, separated ophthalmopathy from stable hyperthyroidism with roughly 86% sensitivity and less than 83% specificity. Blood was where most expanded thyroid clonotypes above 0.001 frequency also turned up.

V shed 5 bases and J 8 bases; nucleotides not matched to a gene: 8. The CDR3 has 13 residues. Germline V gives CDR1 SGHVS, CDR2 FQNEAQ. The chain couples TRBV7-8 to TRBJ1-2; 7 bases are a match to TRBD1. The source is an adult man with Graves' hyperthyroidism. The specimen was peripheral blood or thyroid tissue (not recorded which). The CDR3 region is CASSPGGGEGYTF. In nucleotides, the CDR3 is TGTGCCAGCAGCCCAGGGGGGGGCGAAGGCTACACCTTC.